This section outlines one TCR beta chain sequence together with its context. The data were taken from a study of blood T cell repertoires in COVID-19. Study-wide context: Samples representing acute and convalescent COVID-19 were sourced from the United States, Italy and Spain.

The CDR3 totals 13 residues. V lost 5 bases to trimming and J lost 5 bases, with 10 bases between them. Authors' methods: Researchers report that nucleated cell counts were estimated from reference gene primer amplification. Method: immunoSEQ multiplex PCR; TCRdb's copy keeps in-frame clones and lacks some. That table gives V, J and clone size, and the DNA gave D and trimming. The profile covers roughly 200,000 clones, with more than 80% appearing a single time and approximately 11% taken by the ten largest. The J gene is TRBJ2-1, the V gene TRBV12-3 or TRBV12-4; D remains unclear. The sequence was collected from a woman aged 40 to 50 with COVID-19, enrolled during active disease. Sequencing input: peripheral blood. CDR3 nucleotide sequence: TGTGCCAGCAGTCAACCAACTGACAATGAGCAGTTCTTC. Encoded protein: CASSQPTDNEQFF.